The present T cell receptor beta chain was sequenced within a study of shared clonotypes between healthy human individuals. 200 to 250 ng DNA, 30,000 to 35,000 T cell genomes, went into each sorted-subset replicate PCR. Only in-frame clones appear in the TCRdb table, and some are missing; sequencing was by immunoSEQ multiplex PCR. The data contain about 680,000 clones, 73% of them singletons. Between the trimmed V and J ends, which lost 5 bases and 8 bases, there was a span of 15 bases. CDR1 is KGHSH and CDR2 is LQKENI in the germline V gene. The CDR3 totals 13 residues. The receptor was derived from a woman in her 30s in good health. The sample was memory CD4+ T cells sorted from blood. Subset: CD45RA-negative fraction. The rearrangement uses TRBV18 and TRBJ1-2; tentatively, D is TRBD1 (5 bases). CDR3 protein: CASSKDTAAGYTF. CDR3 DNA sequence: TGTGCCAGCTCAAAGGACACCGCCGCCGGCTACACCTTC.